Below, 28 T cell receptor beta chains from the same sample are listed, as sequenced in a study of T cells in Graves' hyperthyroidism and ophthalmopathy. TCR beta CDR3 regions were amplified from RNA transcripts. Initially, a first-round RT-PCR of the TCR CDR3 employed the HTBI primer set. TCRdb processed the multiplex PCR reads anew with MiXCR; each CDR3 protein has one entry. This table has about 280,000 distinct CDR3 sequences, less than 30% appearing once. The sample was blood. These receptors all come from a man in his forties with Graves' hyperthyroidism that later progressed to Graves' ophthalmopathy.

This clonotype was counted at least ten times. The rearrangement links TRBV7-9 to TRBJ2-7; 9 bases align to TRBD1. CDR1 is SEHNR and CDR2 is FQNEAQ in the germline V gene (reference sequence). The CDR3 length is 15 residues. V was clipped by 0 bases and J by 4 bases; unmatched bases: 4. As DNA, the CDR3 is TGTGCCAGCAGCTTAGCCGGGGACAGGGCTTACGAGCAGTACTTC. Translated: CASSLAGDRAYEQYF.

J is TRBJ1-1 and V is TRBV19; 9 positions agree with TRBD1. The CDR3 contains 15 residues. Germline CDR1 reads LNHDA; CDR2 reads SQIVND (reference sequence). V dropped 1 base and J dropped 0; count of bases not matched to a gene: 0. In DNA, the CDR3 is TGTGCCAGTAGTATAGGGACAGGGGTGAACACTGAAGCTTTCTTT. This sequence encodes CASSIGTGVNTEAFF. Filled out from reference TRBV19 and TRBJ1-1, the complete variable domain reads DGGITQSPKYLFRKEGQNVTLSCEQNLNHDAMYWYRQDPGQGLRLIYYSQIVNDFQKGDIAEGYSVSREKKESFPLTVTSAQKNPTAFYLCASSIGTGVNTEAFFGQGTRLTVV.

The chain uses TRBV27 and TRBJ2-5, with unresolved D. CDR1 is MNHEY, CDR2 SMNVEV, per germline (reference sequence). V lost 4 bases, J lost 1 base, and 7 bases lay in between. This CDR3 is 13 amino acids long. CDR3 protein: CASSSYIQETQYF. In DNA, the CDR3 is TGTGCCAGCAGTTCATACATCCAAGAGACCCAGTACTTC.

This clonotype came up once. The chain couples TRBV11-2 to TRBJ1-5; no definite D call. Germline V CDR1 and CDR2: SGHAT, FQNNGV. Trimming took 2 bases from V and 0 from J, leaving 11 bases between them. The CDR3 extends over 16 amino acids. The CDR3 bases are TGTGCCAGCAGCTTAATGGGCACAGTTAGCAATCAGCCCCAGCATTTT. It codes for CASSLMGTVSNQPQHF.

This clonotype was picked up many times. The chain joins TRBV30 to TRBJ1-2, with TRBD1 matching 9 bases. Germline trimming cut 2 bases from V and 6 bases from J; bases unmatched to any gene: 1. The germline V gene encodes CDR1 GTSNPN and CDR2 SVGIG (reference sequence). This CDR3 is built from 12 residues. The DNA of the CDR3 is TGTGCCTGGAGTCGACAGGGGGATGGCTACACCTTC. The encoded protein is CAWSRQGDGYTF.

This clonotype has just a few counts. The chain uses TRBV5-1 and TRBJ2-7; 8 positions agree with TRBD1. Trimming cost V 1 base and J 6 bases; bases outside gene matches: 9. The length of the CDR3 is 15 residues. CDR1 and CDR2 (germline): SGHRS, YFSETQ. CDR3 sequence: CASSLNAGTGSEQYF. CDR3 coding DNA: TGCGCCAGCAGCTTGAACGCCGGGACAGGCTCCGAGCAGTACTTC. Full variable domain (remainder filled in from reference TRBV5-1 and TRBJ2-7): KAGVTQTPRYLIKTRGQQVTLSCSPISGHRSVSWYQQTPGQGLQFLFEYFSETQRNKGNFPGRFSGRQFSNSRSEMNVSTLELGDSALYLCASSLNAGTGSEQYFGPGTRLTVT.

Ten or more counts support this clonotype. The chain is built from TRBV30 and TRBJ1-6; D perhaps matches TRBD1 (6 bases). Germline values: CDR1 GTSNPN, CDR2 SVGIG (reference sequence). The CDR3 consists of 15 residues. Trimming took off 2 bases at V and 7 bases at J, with 15 bases between the two ends. This CDR3 is CAWSPPGARNSPLHF. Here the CDR3 DNA reads TGTGCCTGGAGTCCACCAGGGGCAAGGAATTCACCCCTCCACTTT.

This clonotype was recorded at least ten times. This chain connects TRBV7-8 to TRBJ2-7, with D unclear. Germline V CDR1 and CDR2: SGHVS, FQNEAQ. Trimming left V 4 bases short and J 7 bases short, with 8 bases between. This CDR3 has 11 amino acids. The CDR3 sequence is CASSSPDEQYF. Written as DNA, the CDR3 is TGTGCCAGCAGCTCTCCAGATGAGCAGTACTTC.

This clonotype was recorded at least ten times. The chain combines TRBV6-2 or TRBV6-3 with TRBJ2-3; TRBD2 aligns across 8 bases. This CDR3 has 15 residues. Germline CDR1 reads MNHEY; CDR2 reads SVGEGT. V lost 4 bases and J lost 2; bases outside the gene matches: 5. The CDR3 sequence is CASSSLAGYTDTQYF. CDR3 nucleotides: TGTGCCAGCAGTTCCTTAGCGGGATACACAGATACGCAGTATTTT.

The CDR3 region is CASSSRDRASYEQYF. The CDR3 DNA reads as TGCGCCAGCAGCTCCCGGGACAGGGCCTCCTACGAGCAGTACTTC. V is TRBV5-1 and J is TRBJ2-7, with TRBD1 matching over 9 bases. Germline V gene sequence: CDR1 SGHRS, CDR2 YFSETQ. There are 15 residues in the CDR3. V lost 3 bases and J lost 0; bases outside the gene matches: 4. Drawing the rest from reference TRBV5-1 and TRBJ2-7, the complete variable domain is KAGVTQTPRYLIKTRGQQVTLSCSPISGHRSVSWYQQTPGQGLQFLFEYFSETQRNKGNFPGRFSGRQFSNSRSEMNVSTLELGDSALYLCASSSRDRASYEQYFGPGTRLTVT.

This chain links TRBV2 with TRBJ1-5, with a possible D match to TRBD1 (6 bases). Trimming cost V 5 bases and J 6 bases, with 20 bases left between them. The CDR3 contains 16 residues. Per the germline V gene, CDR1 is SNHLY and CDR2 is FYNNEI. Written as DNA, the CDR3 is TGTGCCAGCAGTTTAGGAGCGGGGTTAGGGGGTCAGCCCCAGCATTTT. Amino acids: CASSLGAGLGGQPQHF. Together with reference TRBV2 and TRBJ1-5, the CDR3 gives the full variable domain: EPEVTQTPSHQVTQMGQEVILRCVPISNHLYFYWYRQILGQKVEFLVSFYNNEISEKSEIFDDQFSVERPDGSNFTLKIRSTKLEDSAMYFCASSLGAGLGGQPQHFGDGTRLSIL.

This clonotype was recorded at least ten times. V gene TRBV6-5 combines with J gene TRBJ2-2; D is unclear. The V end lost 0 bases, the J end lost 3 bases, and 8 bases lay between the germline ends. CDR1 MNHEY and CDR2 SVGAGI come from the germline V gene. The CDR3 spans 15 residues. CDR3 residues: CASSYSRYDTGELFF. The DNA for the CDR3 is TGTGCCAGCAGTTACTCCCGCTACGACACCGGGGAGCTGTTTTTT.

This clonotype came up many times. The rearrangement links TRBV12-3 or TRBV12-4 to TRBJ1-1; D gene ambiguous. The CDR3 has 16 residues. V was clipped by 0 bases and J by 0 bases, with 11 bases between them. The CDR3 here is CASSLAGDTMNTEAFF. The CDR3 DNA follows: TGTGCCAGCAGTTTAGCGGGAGACACCATGAACACTGAAGCTTTCTTT.

The sample holds many counts of this clonotype. This chain links TRBV30 with TRBJ2-5; D not certain. Trimming pared 3 bases from V and 5 bases from J, leaving 7 bases between. Germline V gene sequence: CDR1 GTSNPN, CDR2 SVGIG (reference sequence). This CDR3 is built from 11 residues. The CDR3, as DNA: TGTGCCTGGAGACTAATGGAGACCCAGTACTTC. It codes for CAWRLMETQYF.

The V and J genes are TRBV6-2 or TRBV6-3 and TRBJ1-2, with D uncertain. The CDR3 has 13 amino acids. In germline, CDR1 is MNHEY, CDR2 SVGEGT. Deletions cut 2 bases from V and 4 bases from J, with 8 bases between. The chain's CDR3 is CASSYRPIYGYTF. As DNA, the CDR3 is TGTGCCAGCAGTTACCGGCCGATCTATGGCTACACCTTC.

This clonotype was seen repeatedly, ten times or more. This chain links TRBV5-5 with TRBJ2-7, with D perhaps TRBD1 (5 bases). The germline V and J ends were trimmed by 2 bases and 3 bases, with 9 bases remaining between them. The CDR3 is 13 amino acids. Germline CDR1 is SGHKS and CDR2 is YYEKEE (reference sequence). The CDR3 protein is CASSFPDSYEQYF. CDR3 nucleotide sequence: TGTGCCAGCAGCTTTCCTGACAGCTACGAGCAGTACTTC.

This clonotype was detected many times. The V call is TRBV9, the J call TRBJ2-7; 9 bases align to TRBD2. The CDR3 length is 16 residues. Unmatched junction bases numbered 6, after V lost 0 bases and J lost 2 bases. Per the germline V gene, CDR1 is SGDLS and CDR2 is YYNGEE. This chain's CDR3 is CASSVGYSGSAYEQYF. CDR3 bases: TGTGCCAGCAGCGTAGGTTATAGCGGGAGTGCCTACGAGCAGTACTTC.

This clonotype has at least ten counts. The rearrangement links TRBV19 to TRBJ2-7; 8 nucleotides agree with TRBD1. The trim removed 1 base at V and 5 bases at J, leaving 4 bases unmatched. The CDR3 spans 14 residues. Germline-derived CDR1 and CDR2 are LNHDA and SQIVND (reference sequence). This CDR3 is CASSIGQGYDEQYF. CDR3 nucleotides: TGTGCCAGTAGTATAGGACAGGGGTACGACGAGCAGTACTTC. Looking up the rest from reference TRBV19 and TRBJ2-7 gives the full variable domain: DGGITQSPKYLFRKEGQNVTLSCEQNLNHDAMYWYRQDPGQGLRLIYYSQIVNDFQKGDIAEGYSVSREKKESFPLTVTSAQKNPTAFYLCASSIGQGYDEQYFGPGTRLTVT.

This clonotype occurred many times. This sequence joins TRBV20-1 and TRBJ2-1; D is possibly TRBD2 (5 bases). The length of the CDR3 is 13 residues. V lost 5 bases to trimming and J lost 5 bases, with 13 bases between them. Germline CDR1 DFQATT, CDR2 SNEGSKA (reference sequence). DNA for the CDR3: TGCAGTGCTTGGAGCGGCCTTCACAATGAGCAGTTCTTC. Its translation: CSAWSGLHNEQFF.

This clonotype was picked up many times. The chain uses TRBV20-1 and TRBJ2-2; 13 positions agree with TRBD2. The CDR3 extends over 22 amino acids. Losses at the gene ends were 3 bases for V and 3 bases for J; bases not matched to a gene: 22. CDR1 DFQATT and CDR2 SNEGSKA come from the germline V gene (reference sequence). Here the CDR3 reads CSASAIPGEGTGLAGDTGELFF. CDR3 nucleotides: TGCAGTGCTAGCGCTATTCCCGGGGAGGGAACAGGACTAGCGGGAGACACCGGGGAGCTGTTTTTT.

Ten or more counts support this clonotype. The chain couples TRBV19 to TRBJ2-7; D ambiguous. Trimming stripped 5 bases from V and 3 bases from J, with 11 bases between. This CDR3 spans 13 amino acids. Germline CDR1 is LNHDA and CDR2 is SQIVND (reference sequence). The CDR3: CASSPGRYYEQYF. The CDR3, as DNA: TGTGCCAGTAGTCCCGGTCGCTACTACGAGCAGTACTTC.

The table lists this clonotype with many counts. The gene calls are TRBV5-1 and TRBJ2-7, with D possibly TRBD1 on 6 matching bases. Per the germline V gene, CDR1 is SGHRS and CDR2 is YFSETQ. V lost 3 bases and J 1 base, leaving 14 bases between the germline ends. This CDR3 has 15 amino acids. CDR3 in amino acids: CASSSSGTNSYEQYF. The CDR3, as DNA: TGCGCCAGCAGCTCCTCCGGGACAAATTCCTACGAGCAGTACTTC.

This clonotype showed up just once. The V call is TRBV28, the J call TRBJ1-5; TRBD1 might be the D (5 bases). In germline, CDR1 is MDHEN, CDR2 SYDVKM. Trimming took off 5 bases at V and 0 bases at J, with 11 bases between the two ends. The CDR3 has 15 amino acids. CDR3 protein: CASSPDGHSNQPQHF. CDR3 DNA sequence: TGTGCCAGCAGTCCGGACGGACATAGCAATCAGCCCCAGCATTTT.

This clonotype has a count of ten or more. The chain has TRBV11-2 and TRBJ2-5; TRBD2 is a possible D gene (5 bases). Germline CDR1 is SGHAT and CDR2 is FQNNGV. The CDR3 length is 14 residues. V was trimmed by 5 bases and J by 2 bases, leaving 12 bases between them. Here the CDR3 reads CASSLETKQETQYF. The CDR3 nucleotides are TGTGCCAGCAGCCTCGAGACTAAACAAGAGACCCAGTACTTC.

This clonotype came up many times. The V and J genes are TRBV6-2 or TRBV6-3 and TRBJ2-5, with 9 bases aligning to TRBD2. Trimming removed 6 bases from V and 4 bases from J; junction bases left unmatched: 6. The CDR3 covers 14 residues. Germline V lookup: CDR1 MNHEY, CDR2 SVGEGT. The CDR3 nucleotides are TGTGCCAGCAGCCCCTTACTAGCGGGAGAGACCCAGTACTTC. Its translation is CASSPLLAGETQYF.

This clonotype was picked up many times. The rearrangement links TRBV20-1 to TRBJ1-5; maybe TRBD1 (5 bases). Trimming left V 3 bases short and J 5 bases short, with 20 bases between. CDR3 length equals 16 residues. CDR1 and CDR2 (germline): DFQATT, SNEGSKA (reference sequence). CDR3 bases: TGCAGTGCTAGGGACACCTCGGACATCCCCTATCAGCCCCAGCATTTT. Translated: CSARDTSDIPYQPQHF.

The sample holds many counts of this clonotype. The V call is TRBV6-2 or TRBV6-3, the J call TRBJ2-7; D not certain. Per germline, CDR1 MNHEY and CDR2 SVGEGT. The V end was cut by 0 bases, the J end by 0 bases, with 18 bases between. The CDR3 covers 18 residues. The chain's CDR3 is CASSYSNPWGGNSYEQYF. CDR3 coding DNA: TGTGCCAGCAGTTACTCGAACCCGTGGGGTGGAAACTCCTACGAGCAGTACTTC.

V and J are TRBV20-1 and TRBJ1-2; D is uncertain. V lost 6 bases to trimming and J lost 2 bases, with 13 bases between them. The germline CDR1 and CDR2 sequences are DFQATT and SNEGSKA (reference sequence). The CDR3 extends over 13 amino acids. DNA for the CDR3: TGCAGTGCAGATCTGGGAAACAACTATGGCTACACCTTC. This sequence encodes CSADLGNNYGYTF.